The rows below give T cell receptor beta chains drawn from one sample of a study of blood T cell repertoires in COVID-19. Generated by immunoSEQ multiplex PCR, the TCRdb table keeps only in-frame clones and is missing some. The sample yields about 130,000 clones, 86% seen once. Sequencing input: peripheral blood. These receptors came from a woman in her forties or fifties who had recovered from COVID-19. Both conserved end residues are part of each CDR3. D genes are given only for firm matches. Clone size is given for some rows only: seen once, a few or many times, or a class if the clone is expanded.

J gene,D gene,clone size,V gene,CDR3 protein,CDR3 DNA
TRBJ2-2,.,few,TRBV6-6,CASSTEWGELFF,TGTGCCAGCAGCACCGAGTGGGGGGAGCTGTTTTTT
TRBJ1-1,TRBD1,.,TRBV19,CASRTSRQGGDTEAFF,TGTGCCAGTAGGACATCCCGACAGGGTGGGGACACTGAAGCTTTCTTT
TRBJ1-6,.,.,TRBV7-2,CASSPFYNSPLHF,TGTGCCAGCAGCCCGTTCTATAATTCACCCCTCCACTTT
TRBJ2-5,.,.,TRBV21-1,CASSPDRRETQYF,TGTGCCAGCAGCCCGGACAGACGAGAGACCCAGTACTTC
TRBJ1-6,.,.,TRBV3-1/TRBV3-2,CASSQRELNNSPLHF,TGTGCCAGCAGCCAACGGGAGCTTAATAATTCACCCCTCCACTTT
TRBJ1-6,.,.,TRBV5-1,CASSLSLGATDSPLHF,TGCGCCAGCAGCTTGAGTCTGGGGGCGACGGATTCACCCCTCCACTTT
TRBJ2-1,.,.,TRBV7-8,CASSLGSGGSNPNEQFF,TGTGCCAGCAGCTTAGGTTCTGGGGGCTCTAATCCCAATGAGCAGTTCTTC
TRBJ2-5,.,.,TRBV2,CASTSTGQETQYF,TGTGCCAGCACCTCGACAGGCCAAGAGACCCAGTACTTC
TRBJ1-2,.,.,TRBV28,CASRTQTVYGYTF,TGTGCCAGCAGGACTCAGACCGTCTATGGCTACACCTTC
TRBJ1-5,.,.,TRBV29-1,CSVRGREGQPQHF,TGCAGCGTCCGGGGGAGGGAGGGTCAGCCCCAGCATTTT
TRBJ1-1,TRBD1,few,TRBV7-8,CASRNRDRGVDTEAFF,TGTGCCAGCAGAAACCGGGACAGGGGTGTCGACACTGAAGCTTTCTTT
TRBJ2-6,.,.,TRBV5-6,CASSRSGAGANVLTF,TGTGCCAGCAGCAGATCCGGGGCTGGGGCCAACGTCCTGACTTTC
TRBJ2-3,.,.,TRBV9,CASSPRWLATDTQYF,TGTGCCAGCAGCCCTAGATGGCTAGCCACAGATACGCAGTATTTT
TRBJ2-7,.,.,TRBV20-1,CSASGPGHYEQYF,TGCAGTGCTAGTGGCCCAGGACACTACGAGCAGTACTTC
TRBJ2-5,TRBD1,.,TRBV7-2,CASRRDRGETQYF,TGTGCCAGCAGACGGGACAGGGGAGAGACCCAGTACTTC
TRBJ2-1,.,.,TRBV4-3,CASSQDLERNEQFF,TGCGCCAGCAGCCAAGATTTGGAGCGAAATGAGCAGTTCTTC
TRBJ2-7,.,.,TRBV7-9,CASSLGSGRGSHEQYF,TGTGCCAGCAGCTTAGGTTCCGGCAGGGGATCCCACGAGCAGTACTTC
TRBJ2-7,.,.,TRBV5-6,CASSFDSSYEQYF,TGTGCCAGCAGCTTTGACAGTTCCTACGAGCAGTACTTC
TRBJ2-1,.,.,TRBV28,CASSSSDSSASYNEQFF,TGTGCCAGCAGTTCCTCGGACAGTAGCGCTTCCTACAATGAGCAGTTCTTC
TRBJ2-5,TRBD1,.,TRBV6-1,CASSVSLGTEQETQYF,TGTGCCAGCAGTGTGTCCTTGGGGACAGAGCAAGAGACCCAGTACTTC
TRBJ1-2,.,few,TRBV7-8,CASSFGGADRYTF,TGTGCCAGCAGCTTCGGGGGGGCTGATCGCTACACCTTC
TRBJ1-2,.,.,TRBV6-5,CASSYSGQKGYTF,TGTGCCAGCAGTTACTCGGGGCAAAAAGGCTACACCTTC
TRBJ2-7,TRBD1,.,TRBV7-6,CASSRGQGGFEQYF,TGTGCCAGCAGCCGCGGACAGGGAGGTTTCGAGCAGTACTTC
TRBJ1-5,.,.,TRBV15,CATSRDPTSNQPQHF,TGTGCCACCAGCAGAGATCCTACCAGCAATCAGCCCCAGCATTTT
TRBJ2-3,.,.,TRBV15,CATGRVTEGGDTQYF,TGTGCCACGGGGCGGGTGACCGAAGGGGGAGATACGCAGTATTTT
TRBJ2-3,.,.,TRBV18,CASSYLGVDTQYF,TGTGCCAGCTCGTACCTAGGCGTGGATACGCAGTATTTT
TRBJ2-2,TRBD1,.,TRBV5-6,CASSFYGTGGTGELFF,TGTGCCAGCAGCTTTTACGGGACAGGGGGCACCGGGGAGCTGTTTTTT
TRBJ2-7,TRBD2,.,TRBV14,CASSHGTRFLEQYF,TGTGCCAGCAGTCATGGGACTAGATTTCTCGAGCAGTACTTC
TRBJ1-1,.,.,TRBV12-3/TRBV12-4,CASSLAEETEAFF,TGTGCCAGCAGTTTAGCGGAGGAAACTGAAGCTTTCTTT
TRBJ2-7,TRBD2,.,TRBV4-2,CASSQDLGRAYEQYF,TGTGCCAGCAGCCAAGATTTAGGGAGGGCCTACGAGCAGTACTTC
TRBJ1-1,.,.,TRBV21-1,CASSRGQGNTEAFF,TGTGCCAGCAGCAGGGGACAGGGGAACACTGAAGCTTTCTTT
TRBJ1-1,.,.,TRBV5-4,CASSLDMNTEAFF,TGTGCCAGCAGCTTGGATATGAACACTGAAGCTTTCTTT
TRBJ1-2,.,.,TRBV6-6,CASSYSVRLGARGYTF,TGTGCCAGCAGTTATTCGGTTAGGCTGGGGGCGAGAGGCTACACCTTC
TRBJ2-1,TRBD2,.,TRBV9,CASAPPSGRSSTYNEQFF,TGTGCCAGCGCCCCTCCTAGCGGGAGGTCCTCCACCTACAATGAGCAGTTCTTC
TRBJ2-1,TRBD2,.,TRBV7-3,CASSLTHRTSGSGHEQFF,TGTGCCAGCAGCTTAACCCATAGGACTAGCGGGAGCGGCCATGAGCAGTTCTTC
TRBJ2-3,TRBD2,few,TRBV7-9,CASSSLDARGADTQYF,TGTGCCAGCAGCTCACTGGACGCCCGGGGGGCAGATACGCAGTATTTT
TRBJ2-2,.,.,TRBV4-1,CASSQGGGGGELFF,TGCGCCAGCAGCCAAGGGGGGGGCGGCGGGGAGCTGTTTTTT
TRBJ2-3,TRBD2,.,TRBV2,CATQWAGGADTQYF,TGTGCCACACAATGGGCGGGAGGGGCAGATACGCAGTATTTT
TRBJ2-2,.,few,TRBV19,CASSTRTANTGELFF,TGTGCCAGTAGTACCCGAACAGCGAACACCGGGGAGCTGTTTTTT
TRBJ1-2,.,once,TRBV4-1,CASSQGRQVSNYGYTF,TGCGCCAGCAGCCAAGGCCGACAGGTTTCTAACTATGGCTACACCTTC
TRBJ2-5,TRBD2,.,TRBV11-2,CASRRLAGGETQYF,TGTGCCAGCAGAAGACTAGCGGGGGGAGAGACCCAGTACTTC
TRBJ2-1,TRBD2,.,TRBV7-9,CASREIPYNEQFF,TGTGCGTCGCGGGAGATACCCTACAATGAGCAGTTCTTC
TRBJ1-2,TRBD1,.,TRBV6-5,CASSRDRGQWGYTF,TGTGCCAGCTCCCGGGACAGGGGTCAATGGGGCTACACCTTC
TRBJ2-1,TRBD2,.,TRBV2,CASVSGGTSFRYNEQFF,TGTGCCAGCGTCTCAGGAGGGACTAGCTTTCGTTACAATGAGCAGTTCTTC
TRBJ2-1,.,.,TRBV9,CASSPEPGVSYNEQFF,TGTGCCAGCAGCCCCGAACCGGGGGTCTCCTACAATGAGCAGTTCTTC
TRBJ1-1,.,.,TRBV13,CASAPWGGGGTEAFF,TGTGCCAGCGCTCCCTGGGGGGGCGGGGGAACTGAAGCTTTCTTT
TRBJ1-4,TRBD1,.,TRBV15,CATSRKTGGNEKLFF,TGTGCCACCAGCAGGAAGACAGGGGGAAATGAAAAACTGTTTTTT
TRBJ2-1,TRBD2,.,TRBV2,CASSEDERGQDNEQFF,TGTGCCAGCAGTGAAGACGAGCGGGGGCAGGACAATGAGCAGTTCTTC
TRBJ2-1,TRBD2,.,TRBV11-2,CASSLSGRGSYNEQFF,TGTGCCAGCAGCTTAAGCGGGAGGGGGTCCTACAATGAGCAGTTCTTC
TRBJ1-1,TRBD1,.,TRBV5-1,CASSTGQGNTEAFF,TGCGCCAGCAGCACGGGACAGGGGAACACTGAAGCTTTCTTT
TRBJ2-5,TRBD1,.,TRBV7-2,CASSEGALKTGTQYF,TGTGCCAGCAGCGAGGGGGCCTTGAAGACGGGGACCCAGTACTTC
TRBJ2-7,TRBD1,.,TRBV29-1,CSVVRDRGSEQYF,TGCAGCGTTGTGAGGGACAGGGGGAGCGAGCAGTACTTC
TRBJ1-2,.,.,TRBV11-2,CASSFFPRGGDYGYTF,TGTGCCAGCAGCTTTTTCCCCCGAGGGGGGGACTATGGCTACACCTTC
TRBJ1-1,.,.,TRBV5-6,CASSQVRGTEAFF,TGTGCCAGCAGCCAAGTCAGGGGCACTGAAGCTTTCTTT
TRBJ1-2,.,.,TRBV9,CASSAADRSYGYTF,TGTGCCAGCAGCGCGGCGGACAGATCTTATGGCTACACCTTC
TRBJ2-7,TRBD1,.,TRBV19,CASSTQGASYEQYF,TGTGCCAGTAGTACACAGGGGGCGTCCTACGAGCAGTACTTC
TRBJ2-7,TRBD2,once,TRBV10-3,CAISEPGGEPRGKSYEQYF,TGTGCCATCAGTGAGCCGGGAGGGGAACCCCGGGGGAAGTCCTACGAGCAGTACTTC
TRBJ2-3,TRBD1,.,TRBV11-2,CASSDRGRTTDTQYF,TGTGCCAGCAGCGACAGGGGCCGGACCACAGATACGCAGTATTTT
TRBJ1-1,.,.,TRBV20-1,CSASRSGGAGAEAFF,TGCAGTGCTAGTAGGTCCGGGGGGGCGGGAGCTGAAGCTTTCTTT